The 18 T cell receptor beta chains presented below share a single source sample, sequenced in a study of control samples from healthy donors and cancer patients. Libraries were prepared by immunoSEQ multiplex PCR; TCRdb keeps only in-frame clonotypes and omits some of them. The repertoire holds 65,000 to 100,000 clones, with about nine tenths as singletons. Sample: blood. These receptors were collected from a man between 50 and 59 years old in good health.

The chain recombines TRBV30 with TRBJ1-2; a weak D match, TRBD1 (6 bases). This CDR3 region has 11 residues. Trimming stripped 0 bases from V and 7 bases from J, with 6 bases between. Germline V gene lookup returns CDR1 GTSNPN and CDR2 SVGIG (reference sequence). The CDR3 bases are TGTGCCTGGAGTGTACAGGGTGGCTACACCTTC. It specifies CAWSVQGGYTF.

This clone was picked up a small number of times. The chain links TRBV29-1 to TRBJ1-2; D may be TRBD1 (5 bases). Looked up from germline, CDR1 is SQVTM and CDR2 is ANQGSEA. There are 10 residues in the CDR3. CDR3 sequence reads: CSADRRGYTF. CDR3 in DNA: TGCAGTGCCGACAGACGGGGCTACACCTTC.

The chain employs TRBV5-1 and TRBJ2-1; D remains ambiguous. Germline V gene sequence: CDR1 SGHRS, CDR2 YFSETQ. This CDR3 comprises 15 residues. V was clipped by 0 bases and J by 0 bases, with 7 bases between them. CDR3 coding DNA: TGCGCCAGCAGCTTGGGGTCAAGCTCCTACAATGAGCAGTTCTTC. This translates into CASSLGSSSYNEQFF.

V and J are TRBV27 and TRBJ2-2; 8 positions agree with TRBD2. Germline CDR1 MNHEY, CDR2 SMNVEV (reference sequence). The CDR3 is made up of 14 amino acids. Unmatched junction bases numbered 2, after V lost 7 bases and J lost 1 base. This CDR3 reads CASTLAGNTGELFF. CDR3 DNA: TGTGCCAGCACCCTAGCGGGGAACACCGGGGAGCTGTTTTTT.

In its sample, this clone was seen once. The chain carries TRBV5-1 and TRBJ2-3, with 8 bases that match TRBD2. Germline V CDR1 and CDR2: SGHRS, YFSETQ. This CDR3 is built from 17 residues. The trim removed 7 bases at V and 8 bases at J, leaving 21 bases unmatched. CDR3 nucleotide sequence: TGCGCCAGCGCTCCAGAGGCTAGCGGGTTTTCGTCCGGTACGCAGTATTTT. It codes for CASAPEASGFSSGTQYF.

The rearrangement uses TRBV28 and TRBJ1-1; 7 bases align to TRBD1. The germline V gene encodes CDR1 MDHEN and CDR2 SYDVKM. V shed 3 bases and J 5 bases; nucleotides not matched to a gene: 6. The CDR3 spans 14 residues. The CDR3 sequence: CASSLQGGRTEAFF. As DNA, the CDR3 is TGTGCCAGCAGTTTGCAGGGGGGAAGGACTGAAGCTTTCTTT.

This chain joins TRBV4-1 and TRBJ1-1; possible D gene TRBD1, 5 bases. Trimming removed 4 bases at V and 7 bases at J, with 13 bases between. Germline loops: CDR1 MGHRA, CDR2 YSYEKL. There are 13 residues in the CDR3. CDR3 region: CASSLTPGNEAFF. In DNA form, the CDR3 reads TGCGCCAGCAGCCTAACCCCAGGGAATGAAGCTTTCTTT.

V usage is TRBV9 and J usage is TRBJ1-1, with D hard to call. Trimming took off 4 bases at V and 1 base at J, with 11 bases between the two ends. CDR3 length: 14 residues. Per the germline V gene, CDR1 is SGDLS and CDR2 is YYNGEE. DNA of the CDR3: TGTGCCAGCAGCCCTTCTTCGAAGAACACTGAAGCTTTCTTT. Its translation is CASSPSSKNTEAFF.

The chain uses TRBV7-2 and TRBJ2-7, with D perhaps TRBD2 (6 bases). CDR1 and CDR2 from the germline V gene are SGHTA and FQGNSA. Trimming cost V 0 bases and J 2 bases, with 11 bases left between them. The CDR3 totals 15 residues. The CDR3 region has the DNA TGTGCCAGCAGCTTAGCGCGGGGAGCAACCTACGAGCAGTACTTC. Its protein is CASSLARGATYEQYF. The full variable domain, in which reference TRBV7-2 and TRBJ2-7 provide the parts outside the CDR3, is GAGVSQSPSNKVTEKGKDVELRCDPISGHTALYWYRQSLGQGLEFLIYFQGNSAPDKSGLPSDRFSAERTGGSVSTLTIQRTQQEDSAVYLCASSLARGATYEQYFGPGTRLTVT.

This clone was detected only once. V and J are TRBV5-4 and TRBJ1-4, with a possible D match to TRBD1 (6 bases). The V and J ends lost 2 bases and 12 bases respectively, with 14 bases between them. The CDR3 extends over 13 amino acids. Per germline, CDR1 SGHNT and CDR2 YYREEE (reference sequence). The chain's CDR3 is CASSFLQGGELFF. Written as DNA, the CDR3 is TGTGCCAGCAGCTTTTTACAGGGAGGGGAACTGTTTTTT.

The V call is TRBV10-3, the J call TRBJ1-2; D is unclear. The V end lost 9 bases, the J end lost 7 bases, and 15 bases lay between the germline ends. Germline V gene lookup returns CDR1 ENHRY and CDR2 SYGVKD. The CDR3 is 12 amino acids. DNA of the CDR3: TGTGCCATTTACGTCCTCGCGGTTGGCTACACCTTC. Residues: CAIYVLAVGYTF.

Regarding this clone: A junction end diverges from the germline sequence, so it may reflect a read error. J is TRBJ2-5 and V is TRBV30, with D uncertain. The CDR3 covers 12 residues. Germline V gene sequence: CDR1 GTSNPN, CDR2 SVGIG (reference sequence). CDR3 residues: CAWSVPQGTQYF. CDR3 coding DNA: TGTGCCTGGAGTGTACCGCAAGGGACCCAGTACTTC.

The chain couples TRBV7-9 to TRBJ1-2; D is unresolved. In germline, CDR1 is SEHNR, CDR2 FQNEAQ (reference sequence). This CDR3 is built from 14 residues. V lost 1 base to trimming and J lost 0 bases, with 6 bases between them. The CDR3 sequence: CASSLGSANYGYTF. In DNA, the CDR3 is TGTGCCAGCAGCTTAGGGTCGGCTAACTATGGCTACACCTTC.

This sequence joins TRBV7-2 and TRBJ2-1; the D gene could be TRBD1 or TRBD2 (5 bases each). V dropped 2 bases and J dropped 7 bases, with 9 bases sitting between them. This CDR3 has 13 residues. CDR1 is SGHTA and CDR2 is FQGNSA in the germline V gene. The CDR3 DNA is TGTGCCAGCAGCTTATCATGGGGGAATGAGCAGTTCTTC. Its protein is CASSLSWGNEQFF.

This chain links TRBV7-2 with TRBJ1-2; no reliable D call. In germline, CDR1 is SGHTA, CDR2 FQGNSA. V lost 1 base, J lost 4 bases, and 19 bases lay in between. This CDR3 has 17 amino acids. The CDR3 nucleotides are TGTGCCAGCAGCTTAGAGGGTTTGAGTGACCCGAGCTATGGCTACACCTTC. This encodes CASSLEGLSDPSYGYTF.

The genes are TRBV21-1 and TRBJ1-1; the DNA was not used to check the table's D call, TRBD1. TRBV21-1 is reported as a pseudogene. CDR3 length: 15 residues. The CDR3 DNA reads TGTGCCAGCAGCAAGGCCGGGACAGGGAACACTGAAGCTTTCTTT. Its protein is CASSKAGTGNTEAFF.

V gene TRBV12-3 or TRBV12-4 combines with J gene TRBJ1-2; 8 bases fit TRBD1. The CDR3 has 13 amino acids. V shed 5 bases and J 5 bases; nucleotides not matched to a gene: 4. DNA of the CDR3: TGTGCCAGCAGTCCCGGACAGGGTTATGGCTACACCTTC. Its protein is CASSPGQGYGYTF.

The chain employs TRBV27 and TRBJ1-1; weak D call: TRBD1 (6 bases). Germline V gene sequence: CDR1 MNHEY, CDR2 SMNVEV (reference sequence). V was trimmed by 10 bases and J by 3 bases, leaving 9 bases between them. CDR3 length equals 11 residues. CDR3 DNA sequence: TGTGCCACCAGGGGTTACACTGAAGCTTTCTTT. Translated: CATRGYTEAFF.